This T cell receptor (beta chain) appears in the sequencing data of a study of post-analysis software for immune sequencing data. Whole-study context: The disease courses spanned relapsing-remitting, secondary progressive and progressive-relapsing forms of multiple sclerosis.

Unique molecular identifiers were carried by the TCR beta cDNA libraries. TCRdb called the PCR reads again in MiXCR, with one record for every CDR3 protein. This sample has approximately 440,000 distinct CDR3 sequences, with 45% found just once. Notes on the study in general: Diversity measured as normalized Chao1 was significantly lower in multiple sclerosis patients than in controls. About five TRBV segments appeared more often in patients than in controls, and TRBV5-6, TRBV5-1 and TRBV20-1 were among these. Samples prepared in the same batch strongly co-clustered by F measure.

With 3 bases removed from V and 2 bases from J, the gap between germline ends came to 9 bases. The CDR3 sequence is 13 residues long. Germline V lookup: CDR1 DFQATT, CDR2 SNEGSKA (reference sequence). In this sample, this clonotype turned up a few times. Its antigen is not known. Sequenced: blood. The rearrangement uses TRBV20-1 and TRBJ2-3; no firm D call. The clonotype comes from a girl aged 10-17 years with multiple sclerosis. CDR3 amino acids: CSASSINTDTQYF. In DNA, the CDR3 is TGCAGTGCTAGTAGTATAAACACAGATACGCAGTATTTT.